The entry below describes one TCR beta chain. Antigen unknown. This table comes from immunoSEQ multiplex PCR, and its TCRdb copy is limited to in-frame clones, with some not included. This sample has about 130,000 clones; nearly 90% occur once, and the top ten carry 8% to 10%. Trimming left V 3 bases short and J 0 bases short, with 9 bases between. CDR1 and CDR2 from the germline V gene are LGHNA and YSLEER. The CDR3 length is 16 residues. These data are taken from a study of T cell responses to AZD1222 COVID-19 vaccine. Overall study results and limits: Just a handful of AZD1222 recipients tested seropositive at baseline. Most donors were white British, females outnumbered males, and clonal diversity was possibly underestimated.

Sequencing was performed on peripheral blood, taken 28 days after the second AZD1222 dose. The chain carries TRBV4-3 and TRBJ2-6; D possibly corresponds to TRBD1 (6 bases). The TCR originated in an adult who received the AZD1222 COVID-19 vaccine. The CDR3 region has the DNA TGCGCCAGCAGCCAGGGGGCCAACTCTGGGGCCAACGTCCTGACTTTC. This translates into CASSQGANSGANVLTF.